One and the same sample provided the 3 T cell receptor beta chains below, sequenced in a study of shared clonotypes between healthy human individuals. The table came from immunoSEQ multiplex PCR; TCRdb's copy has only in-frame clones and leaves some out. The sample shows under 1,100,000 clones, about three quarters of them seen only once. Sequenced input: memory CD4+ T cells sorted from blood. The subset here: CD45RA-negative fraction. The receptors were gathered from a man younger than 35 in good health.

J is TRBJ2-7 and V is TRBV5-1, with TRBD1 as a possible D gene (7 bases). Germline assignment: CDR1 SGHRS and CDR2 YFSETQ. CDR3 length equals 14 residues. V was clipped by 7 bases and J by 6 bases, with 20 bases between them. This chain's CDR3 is CASRLTSWTGEQYF. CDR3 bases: TGCGCCAGCCGACTAACTAGCTGGACAGGCGAGCAGTACTTC.

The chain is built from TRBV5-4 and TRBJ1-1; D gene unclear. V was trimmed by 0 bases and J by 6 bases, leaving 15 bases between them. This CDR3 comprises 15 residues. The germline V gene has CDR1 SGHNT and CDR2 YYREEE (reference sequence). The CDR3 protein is CASSLGASTGAEAFF. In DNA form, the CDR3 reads TGTGCCAGCAGCTTGGGGGCCAGCACTGGAGCTGAAGCTTTCTTT.

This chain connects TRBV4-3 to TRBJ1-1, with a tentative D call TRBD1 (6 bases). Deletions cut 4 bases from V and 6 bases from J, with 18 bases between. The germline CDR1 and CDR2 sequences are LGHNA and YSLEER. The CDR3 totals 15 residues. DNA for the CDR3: TGCGCCAGCAGCCCAGGAGCAGGGACAAAAGCTGAAGCTTTCTTT. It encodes CASSPGAGTKAEAFF.